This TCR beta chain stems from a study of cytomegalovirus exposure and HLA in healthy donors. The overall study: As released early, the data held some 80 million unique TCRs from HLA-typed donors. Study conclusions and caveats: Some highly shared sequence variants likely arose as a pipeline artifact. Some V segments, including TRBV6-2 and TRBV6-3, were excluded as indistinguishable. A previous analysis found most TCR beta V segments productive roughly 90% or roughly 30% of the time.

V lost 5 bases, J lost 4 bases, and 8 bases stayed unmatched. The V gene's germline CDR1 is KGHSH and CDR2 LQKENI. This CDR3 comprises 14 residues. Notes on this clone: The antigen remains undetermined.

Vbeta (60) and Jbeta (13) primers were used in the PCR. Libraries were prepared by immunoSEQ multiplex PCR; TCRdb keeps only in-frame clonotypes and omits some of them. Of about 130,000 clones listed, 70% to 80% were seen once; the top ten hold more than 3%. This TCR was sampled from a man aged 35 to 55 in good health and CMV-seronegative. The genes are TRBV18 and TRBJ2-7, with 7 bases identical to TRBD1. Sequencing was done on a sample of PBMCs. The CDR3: CASSGTALWYEQYF. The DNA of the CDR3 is TGTGCCAGCTCAGGGACAGCTTTGTGGTACGAGCAGTACTTC. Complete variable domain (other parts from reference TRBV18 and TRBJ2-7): NAGVMQNPRHLVRRRGQEARLRCSPMKGHSHVYWYRQLPEEGLKFMVYLQKENIIDESGMPKERFSAEFPKEGPSILRIQQVVRGDSAAYFCASSGTALWYEQYFGPGTRLTVT.